This entry lists 27 T cell receptor beta chains sequenced from one sample in a study of shared clonotypes between healthy human individuals. Sequencing used immunoSEQ multiplex PCR; TCRdb keeps in-frame clones, though not all of them. The sample shows around 2,000,000 clones, over 85% of them seen only once. Naive CD8 populations comprised CD45RO-negative cells positively selected for CCR7, excluding terminally differentiated effector memory CD45RA+ cells. Sequencing was carried out using naive CD8+ T cells sorted from blood. The receptors were gathered from a man aged 18 to 30 in good health.

The rearrangement links TRBV10-2 to TRBJ2-7; 9 nucleotides agree with TRBD1. The CDR3 extends over 13 amino acids. Trimming took 4 bases from V and 4 from J; bases not matched to a gene: 2. CDR1 WSHSY and CDR2 SAAADI come from the germline V gene. The CDR3 DNA reads as TGCGCCAGCAGTGGACAGGGGGTTTACGAGCAGTACTTC. It is translated as CASSGQGVYEQYF.

This rearrangement joins TRBV13 to TRBJ1-6, with D possibly being TRBD1 (5 bases). Germline CDR1 reads PRHDT; CDR2 reads FYEKMQ (reference sequence). This CDR3 region has 14 residues. Trimming cost V 3 bases and J 8 bases, with 11 bases left between them. DNA of the CDR3: TGTGCCAGCAGCTTCTGGGGCGGGGATTCACCCCTCCACTTT. Translating it yields CASSFWGGDSPLHF.

The chain uses TRBV28 and TRBJ2-7; D is possibly TRBD2 (6 bases). CDR3 length: 14 amino acids. Trimming pared 3 bases from V and 3 bases from J, leaving 12 bases between. Germline lookup yields CDR1 MDHEN and CDR2 SYDVKM. The CDR3 nucleotides are TGTGCCAGCAGTTTCTCGCGGGAAGGCTACGAGCAGTACTTC. It is translated as CASSFSREGYEQYF. Looking up the rest from reference TRBV28 and TRBJ2-7 gives the full variable domain: DVKVTQSSRYLVKRTGEKVFLECVQDMDHENMFWYRQDPGLGLRLIYFSYDVKMKEKGDIPEGYSVSREKKERFSLILESASTNQTSMYLCASSFSREGYEQYFGPGTRLTVT.

The rearrangement uses TRBV19 and TRBJ2-7; 10 positions agree with TRBD2. The V gene end was trimmed by 5 bases and the J gene end by 6 bases; junction bases not matched to a gene: 4. Germline lookup yields CDR1 LNHDA and CDR2 SQIVND (reference sequence). This CDR3 region has 13 residues. The CDR3 sequence is CASSASGSSEQYF. The CDR3 DNA follows: TGTGCCAGTAGTGCTAGCGGGAGCAGCGAGCAGTACTTC. Full variable domain (rest looked up from reference TRBV19 and TRBJ2-7): DGGITQSPKYLFRKEGQNVTLSCEQNLNHDAMYWYRQDPGQGLRLIYYSQIVNDFQKGDIAEGYSVSREKKESFPLTVTSAQKNPTAFYLCASSASGSSEQYFGPGTRLTVT.

The chain carries TRBV18 and TRBJ2-7; the match to TRBD2 covers 7 bases. Trimming cost V 7 bases and J 0 bases; bases outside gene matches: 3. The CDR3 loop spans 13 amino acids. From germline, CDR1 is KGHSH and CDR2 LQKENI. The CDR3 coding sequence is TGTGCCAGCTGGGGCGGGAGCTCCTACGAGCAGTACTTC. Protein sequence: CASWGGSSYEQYF.

As regards this clone: This specimen includes other DNA sequences encoding the same CDR3. For the CDR3, the DNA is TGTGCCAGCAGTTATGAAGCAGGGACCTACGAGCAGTACTTC. Residues: CASSYEAGTYEQYF. The gene calls are TRBV6-5 and TRBJ2-7; D perhaps matches TRBD1 (5 bases). Looked up from germline, CDR1 is MNHEY and CDR2 is SVGAGI. This CDR3 has 14 residues. V lost 3 bases and J lost 2, with 11 bases in between.

The gene calls are TRBV28 and TRBJ1-2; no firm D call. The length of the CDR3 is 13 residues. Germline loops: CDR1 MDHEN, CDR2 SYDVKM. Trimming left V 5 bases short and J 4 bases short, with 11 bases between. The CDR3 here is CASSLYNGYGYTF. The CDR3 nucleotides read TGTGCCAGCAGTCTTTACAACGGCTATGGCTACACCTTC.

The rearrangement uses TRBV7-9 and TRBJ2-7; 10 bases are shared with TRBD1. V shed 4 bases and J 3 bases; nucleotides not matched to a gene: 3. This CDR3 has 14 amino acids. Germline CDR1 is SEHNR and CDR2 is FQNEAQ (reference sequence). CDR3 loop: CASSSWDRGYEQYF. The CDR3 DNA follows: TGTGCCAGCAGCTCTTGGGACAGGGGCTACGAGCAGTACTTC.

The chain combines TRBV19 with TRBJ1-5; the D is unclear. The CDR3 runs to 15 residues. V was cut by 1 base and J by 3 bases, with 10 bases left in between. The germline CDR1 and CDR2 sequences are LNHDA and SQIVND (reference sequence). CDR3 residues: CASSIARPTNQPQHF. The CDR3 region has the DNA TGTGCCAGTAGTATAGCCCGACCGACCAATCAGCCCCAGCATTTT.

The V gene is TRBV30, the J gene TRBJ2-2; no clear D gene. Germline lookup yields CDR1 GTSNPN and CDR2 SVGIG (reference sequence). The length of the CDR3 is 16 residues. The V and J ends lost 0 bases and 6 bases respectively, with 17 bases between them. The CDR3 spells CAWSVPYGLYAGELFF. The DNA of the CDR3 is TGTGCCTGGAGTGTACCATACGGGCTTTACGCCGGGGAGCTGTTTTTT.

The chain has TRBV19 and TRBJ1-6, with 8 bases identical to TRBD1. Germline V gene data show CDR1 as LNHDA and CDR2 as SQIVND (reference sequence). V was clipped by 5 bases and J by 8 bases; unmatched bases: 8. The CDR3 runs to 15 residues. CDR3 loop: CASSAAGGGYSPLHF. The CDR3 DNA reads as TGTGCCAGTAGTGCCGCAGGGGGCGGGTATTCACCCCTCCACTTT. Full variable domain (missing parts from reference TRBV19 and TRBJ1-6): DGGITQSPKYLFRKEGQNVTLSCEQNLNHDAMYWYRQDPGQGLRLIYYSQIVNDFQKGDIAEGYSVSREKKESFPLTVTSAQKNPTAFYLCASSAAGGGYSPLHFGNGTRLTVT.

V is TRBV6-1 and J is TRBJ1-1, with 11 bases fitting TRBD1. The germline V gene encodes CDR1 MNHNS and CDR2 SASEGT. This CDR3 is 15 amino acids long. J lost 4 bases, V lost 9 bases, and 10 bases had no gene match. CDR3 region: CASTQDRGLATEAFF. The CDR3 coding sequence is TGTGCCAGTACCCAGGACAGGGGGCTTGCCACTGAAGCTTTCTTT.

The chain carries TRBV4-1 and TRBJ1-1; no definite D call. CDR1 and CDR2 from the germline V gene are MGHRA and YSYEKL. V was pared by 4 bases and J by 1 base, with 13 bases between. This CDR3 is built from 15 residues. The CDR3 loop is CASSPVAQANTEAFF. CDR3 DNA sequence: TGCGCCAGCAGCCCTGTCGCGCAGGCGAACACTGAAGCTTTCTTT.

As for this clone: The same CDR3 arises from other DNA sequences in this sample as well. This chain uses TRBV27 with TRBJ2-1, with TRBD2 matching 10 bases. The junction had 7 bases not matched to a gene; V was cut back by 7 bases and J by 4 bases. CDR3 length: 15 amino acids. Germline loops: CDR1 MNHEY, CDR2 SMNVEV (reference sequence). CDR3 protein: CASKGLAGDYNEQFF. The CDR3 bases are TGTGCCAGCAAGGGTCTAGCGGGGGATTACAATGAGCAGTTCTTC.

This clone was seen a handful of times. The chain links TRBV27 to TRBJ1-2; TRBD1 matches 9 bases. The CDR3 extends over 14 amino acids. Germline trimming cut 5 bases from V and 8 bases from J; bases unmatched to any gene: 9. The V gene's germline CDR1 is MNHEY and CDR2 SMNVEV (reference sequence). CDR3 sequence: CASSLTGTGQGYTF. The CDR3 DNA is TGTGCCAGCAGTCTAACTGGGACAGGGCAAGGCTACACCTTC.

The chain employs TRBV7-9 and TRBJ2-5; TRBD2 aligns across 7 bases. J was trimmed by 1 base and V by 2 bases; bases with no gene match: 7. Germline V gives CDR1 SEHNR, CDR2 FQNEAQ (reference sequence). The CDR3 length is 16 residues. Here the CDR3 DNA reads TGTGCCAGCAGCTTACAGGTAGCGGGTGTCCAAGAGACCCAGTACTTC. Translating gives CASSLQVAGVQETQYF.

This chain uses TRBV7-9 with TRBJ2-7; D remains ambiguous. The CDR3 is 15 amino acids. Trimming stripped 5 bases from V and 2 bases from J, with 16 bases between. CDR1 is SEHNR and CDR2 is FQNEAQ in the germline V gene (reference sequence). The CDR3 nucleotides are TGTGCCAGCAGCGGGGAAGGTACCGTTCCCTACGAGCAGTACTTC. Protein product: CASSGEGTVPYEQYF.

The DNA for the CDR3 is TGTGCCACCAGCAGTCCACCGACAGGCTACACTGAAGCTTTCTTT. Protein product: CATSSPPTGYTEAFF. This chain joins TRBV15 and TRBJ1-1, with D perhaps TRBD1 (6 bases). The CDR3 is 15 residues long. CDR1 is LNHNV, CDR2 YYDKDF, per germline (reference sequence). Trimming left V 3 bases short and J 3 bases short, with 14 bases between.

The chain is built from TRBV4-1 and TRBJ2-7; 9 nucleotides align to TRBD2. CDR1 and CDR2 (germline): MGHRA, YSYEKL. The CDR3 is 16 residues long. Germline trimming cut 3 bases from V and 2 bases from J; bases unmatched to any gene: 8. The CDR3 coding sequence is TGCGCCAGCAGCCATTCCGGACTAGCGAATACCTACGAGCAGTACTTC. It codes for CASSHSGLANTYEQYF.

The V and J genes are TRBV6-1 and TRBJ1-1; D is undetermined. Germline CDR1 reads MNHNS; CDR2 reads SASEGT. Trimming stripped 8 bases from V and 1 base from J, with 11 bases between. The CDR3 runs to 13 residues. CDR3 DNA: TGTGCCAGCCACGTTCACGGGAACACTGAAGCTTTCTTT. It translates to CASHVHGNTEAFF.

The V gene is TRBV29-1, the J gene TRBJ2-3; no clear D gene. Germline assignment: CDR1 SQVTM and CDR2 ANQGSEA. V lost 5 bases to trimming and J lost 1 base, with 4 bases between them. This CDR3 has 11 residues. The CDR3 spells CSVLGTDTQYF. The CDR3 DNA follows: TGCAGCGTTTTAGGCACAGATACGCAGTATTTT.

In DNA form, the CDR3 reads TGCAGTGCTTACGACTATGAGCAGTTCTTC. Protein: CSAYDYEQFF. The chain recombines TRBV20-1 with TRBJ2-1; D is ambiguous. Trimming shortened V by 5 bases and J by 8 bases, and 7 bases separated the two germline ends. Germline V gene lookup returns CDR1 DFQATT and CDR2 SNEGSKA (reference sequence). The CDR3 consists of 10 residues.

V usage is TRBV7-9 and J usage is TRBJ1-4; D may be TRBD1 (6 bases). This CDR3 is built from 14 residues. The V gene's germline CDR1 is SEHNR and CDR2 FQNEAQ (reference sequence). V lost 5 bases and J lost 6, with 13 bases in between. The CDR3 nucleotides are TGTGCCAGCAGCGCCCCAGGGGCCGATGAAAAACTGTTTTTT. Protein sequence: CASSAPGADEKLFF.

To note about this clone: The sample carries other DNA sequences with the same CDR3. The chain combines TRBV19 with TRBJ2-7; D gene ambiguous. This CDR3 contains 13 residues. CDR1 LNHDA and CDR2 SQIVND come from the germline V gene (reference sequence). The V and J ends lost 1 base and 4 bases respectively, with 8 bases between them. The CDR3 spells CASSIVEGYEQYF. The CDR3 DNA reads TGTGCCAGTAGTATAGTAGAAGGATACGAGCAGTACTTC.

To note about this clone: Other DNA sequences from this sample encode an identical CDR3 as well. The chain has TRBV7-6 and TRBJ2-1, with TRBD2 matching 10 bases. Germline V gene sequence: CDR1 SGHVS, CDR2 FNYEAQ. This CDR3 is 15 amino acids long. Trimming removed 5 bases from V and 4 bases from J; junction bases left unmatched: 5. The CDR3 loop reads CASSLGLAEYNEQFF. CDR3 DNA: TGTGCCAGCAGCCTAGGACTAGCGGAATACAATGAGCAGTTCTTC. The entire variable domain, with the rest obtained from reference TRBV7-6 and TRBJ2-1, is as follows: GAGVSQSPRYKVTKRGQDVALRCDPISGHVSLYWYRQALGQGPEFLTYFNYEAQQDKSGLPNDRFSAERPEGSISTLTIQRTEQRDSAMYRCASSLGLAEYNEQFFGPGTRLTVL.

Remarks on this clone: The identical CDR3 is also encoded by other nucleotide sequences in the sample. This chain uses TRBV7-9 with TRBJ2-7, with D possibly TRBD1 on 6 matching bases. Trimming pared 5 bases from V and 4 bases from J, leaving 9 bases between. Germline V CDR1 and CDR2: SEHNR, FQNEAQ (reference sequence). The CDR3 is 12 residues long. The CDR3 protein is CASSGQSYEQYF. In DNA form, the CDR3 reads TGTGCCAGCAGCGGACAGAGTTACGAGCAGTACTTC.

The V call is TRBV27, the J call TRBJ1-3; D unresolved. The CDR3 sequence is 16 residues long. Trimming shortened V by 8 bases and J by 0 bases, and 17 bases separated the two germline ends. Germline lookup yields CDR1 MNHEY and CDR2 SMNVEV (reference sequence). The CDR3 nucleotides read TGTGCCAGCGAAGGGCAGGCACCAAGCTCTGGAAACACCATATATTTT. Amino acid sequence: CASEGQAPSSGNTIYF.